A single TCR beta chain is shown here with its context. The antigen is not known. The data belong to a study of cytomegalovirus exposure and HLA in healthy donors. Study-wide findings and caveats: The dataset shows that most TCR sequences were rare, while some public TCRs occurred in many donors. The study listed 150 to 200 cytomegalovirus-associated TCR beta chains. Presence/absence comparisons presumed near-even sequencing depth among donors. One later analysis reportedly identified an Asian-associated ancestry cluster that showed fewer N-insertions than the approximately 700-donor mean.

The CDR3 consists of 16 residues. J was trimmed by 2 bases and V by 4 bases; bases with no gene match: 11. Per the germline V gene, CDR1 is LGHNA and CDR2 is YNFKEQ. Researchers ran the PCR with 60 Vbeta and 13 Jbeta primers. Using immunoSEQ multiplex PCR, the repertoire was profiled, and TCRdb retains in-frame clones only, with some absent. The table has roughly 120,000 clones, about three quarters seen once; the top ten hold about 1.1%. The chain employs TRBV4-2 and TRBJ2-7, with 7 bases identical to TRBD2. This sequence originates from a woman in her 30s in good health and CMV-seronegative. What was sequenced was PBMCs. The CDR3 here is CASSPAGDYRTYEQYF. For the CDR3, the DNA is TGTGCCAGCAGCCCAGCCGGGGACTACAGGACCTACGAGCAGTACTTC.